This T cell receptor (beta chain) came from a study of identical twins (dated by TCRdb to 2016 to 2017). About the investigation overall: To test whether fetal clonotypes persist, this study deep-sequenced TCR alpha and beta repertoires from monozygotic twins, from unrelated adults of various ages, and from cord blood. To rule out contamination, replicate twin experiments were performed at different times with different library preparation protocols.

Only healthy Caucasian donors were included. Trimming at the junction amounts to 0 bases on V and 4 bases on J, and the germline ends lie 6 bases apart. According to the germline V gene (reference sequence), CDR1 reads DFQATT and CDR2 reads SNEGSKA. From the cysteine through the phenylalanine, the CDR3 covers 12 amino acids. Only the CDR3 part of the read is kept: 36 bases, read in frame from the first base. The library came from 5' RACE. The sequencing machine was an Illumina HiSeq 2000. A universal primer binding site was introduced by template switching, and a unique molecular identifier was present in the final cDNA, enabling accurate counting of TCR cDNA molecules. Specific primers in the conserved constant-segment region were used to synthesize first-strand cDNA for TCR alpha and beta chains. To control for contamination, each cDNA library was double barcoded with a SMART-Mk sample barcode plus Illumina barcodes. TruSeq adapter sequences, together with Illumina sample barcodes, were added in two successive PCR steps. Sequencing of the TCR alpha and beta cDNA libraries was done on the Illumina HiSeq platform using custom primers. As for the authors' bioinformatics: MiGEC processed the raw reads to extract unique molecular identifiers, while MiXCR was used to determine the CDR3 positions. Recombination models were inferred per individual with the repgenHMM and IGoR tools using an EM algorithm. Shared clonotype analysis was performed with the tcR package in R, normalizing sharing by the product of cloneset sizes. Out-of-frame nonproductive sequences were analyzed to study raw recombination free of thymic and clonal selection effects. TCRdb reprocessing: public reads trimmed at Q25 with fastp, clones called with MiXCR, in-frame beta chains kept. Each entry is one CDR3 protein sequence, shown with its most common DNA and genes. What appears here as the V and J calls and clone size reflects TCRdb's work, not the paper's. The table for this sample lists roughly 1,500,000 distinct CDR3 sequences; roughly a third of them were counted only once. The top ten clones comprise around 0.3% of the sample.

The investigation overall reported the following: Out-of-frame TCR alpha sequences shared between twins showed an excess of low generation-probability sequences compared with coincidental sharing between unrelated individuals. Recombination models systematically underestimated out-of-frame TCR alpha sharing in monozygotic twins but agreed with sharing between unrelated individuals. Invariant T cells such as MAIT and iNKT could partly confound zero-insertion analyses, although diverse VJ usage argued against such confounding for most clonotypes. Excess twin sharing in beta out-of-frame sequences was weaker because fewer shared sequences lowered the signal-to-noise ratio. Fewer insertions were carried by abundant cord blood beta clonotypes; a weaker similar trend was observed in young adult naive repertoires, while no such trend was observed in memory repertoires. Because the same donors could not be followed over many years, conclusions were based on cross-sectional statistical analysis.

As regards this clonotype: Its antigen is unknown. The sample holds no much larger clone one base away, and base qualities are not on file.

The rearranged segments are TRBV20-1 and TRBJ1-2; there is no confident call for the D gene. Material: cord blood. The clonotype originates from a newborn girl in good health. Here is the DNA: TGCAGTGCTAGAGATGACGGCTATGGCTACACCTTC. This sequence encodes CSARDDGYGYTF.